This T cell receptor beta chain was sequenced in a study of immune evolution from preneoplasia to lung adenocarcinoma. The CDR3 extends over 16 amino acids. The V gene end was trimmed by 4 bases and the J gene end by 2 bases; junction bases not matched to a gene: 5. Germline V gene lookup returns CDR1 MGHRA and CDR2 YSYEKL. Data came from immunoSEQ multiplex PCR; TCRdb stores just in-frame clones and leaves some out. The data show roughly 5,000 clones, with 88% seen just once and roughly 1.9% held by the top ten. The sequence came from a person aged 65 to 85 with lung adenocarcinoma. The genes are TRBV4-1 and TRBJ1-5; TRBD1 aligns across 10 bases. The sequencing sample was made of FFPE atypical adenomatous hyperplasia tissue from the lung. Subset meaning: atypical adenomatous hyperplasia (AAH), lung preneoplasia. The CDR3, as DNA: TGCGCCAGCAGCCCCATAGGGACAGGGGGCAATCAGCCCCAGCATTTT. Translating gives CASSPIGTGGNQPQHF.